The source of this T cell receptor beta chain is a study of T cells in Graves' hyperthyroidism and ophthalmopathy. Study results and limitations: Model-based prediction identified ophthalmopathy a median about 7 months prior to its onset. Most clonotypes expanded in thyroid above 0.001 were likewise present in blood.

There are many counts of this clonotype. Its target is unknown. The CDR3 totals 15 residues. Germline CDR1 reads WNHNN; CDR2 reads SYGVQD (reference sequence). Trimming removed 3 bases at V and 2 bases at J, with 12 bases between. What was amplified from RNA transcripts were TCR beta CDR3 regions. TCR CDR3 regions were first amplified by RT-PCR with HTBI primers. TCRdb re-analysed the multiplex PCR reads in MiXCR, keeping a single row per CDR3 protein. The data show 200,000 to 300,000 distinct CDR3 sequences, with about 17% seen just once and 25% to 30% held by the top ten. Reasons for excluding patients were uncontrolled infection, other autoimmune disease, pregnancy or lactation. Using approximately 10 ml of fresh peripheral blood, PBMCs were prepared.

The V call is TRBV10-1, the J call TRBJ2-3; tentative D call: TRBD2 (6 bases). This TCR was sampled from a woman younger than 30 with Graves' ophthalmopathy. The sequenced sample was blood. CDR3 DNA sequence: TGCGCCAGCAGTGATGGAGTAGCGGACACAGATACGCAGTATTTT. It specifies CASSDGVADTDTQYF.